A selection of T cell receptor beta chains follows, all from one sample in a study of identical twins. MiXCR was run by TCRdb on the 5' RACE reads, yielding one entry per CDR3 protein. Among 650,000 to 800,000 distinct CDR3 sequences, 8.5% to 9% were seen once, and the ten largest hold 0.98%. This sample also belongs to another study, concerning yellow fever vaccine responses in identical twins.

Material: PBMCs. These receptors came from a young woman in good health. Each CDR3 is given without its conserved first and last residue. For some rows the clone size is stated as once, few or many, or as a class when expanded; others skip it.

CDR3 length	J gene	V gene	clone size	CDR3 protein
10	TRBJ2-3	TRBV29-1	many	SVEDGAAPQY
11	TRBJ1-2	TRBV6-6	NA	ASSFGSSYGYT
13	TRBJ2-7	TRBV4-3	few	ASSQELAENYEQY
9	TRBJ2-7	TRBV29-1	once	SVEDQAEQY
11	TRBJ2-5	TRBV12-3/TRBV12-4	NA	ASTRDREETQY
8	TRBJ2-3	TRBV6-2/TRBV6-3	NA	ATWEDTQY
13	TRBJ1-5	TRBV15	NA	ATSRDGRSNQPQH
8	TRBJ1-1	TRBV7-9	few	ASSLGKAF
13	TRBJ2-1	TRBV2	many	ASRDTGGSYNEQF
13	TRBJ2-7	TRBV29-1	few	SVAIGKTDAYEQY
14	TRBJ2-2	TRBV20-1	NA	SARDPRLGNTGELF
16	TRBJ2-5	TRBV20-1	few	SASSPLWSSGPRETQY
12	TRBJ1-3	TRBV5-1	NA	ASSGGGSGNTIY
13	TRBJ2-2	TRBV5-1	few	ASSLDVVNTGELF
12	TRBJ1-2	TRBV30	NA	AWSRDREDYGYT
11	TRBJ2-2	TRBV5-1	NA	ASSSGIGGELF
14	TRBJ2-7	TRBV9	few	ASSVDDGRLDYEQY
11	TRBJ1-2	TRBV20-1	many	SARDLGTHGYT
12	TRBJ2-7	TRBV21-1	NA	ASSKAGVKYEQY
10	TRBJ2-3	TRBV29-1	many	SVGDRGDTQY
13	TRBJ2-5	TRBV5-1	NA	ASSFGLRQAGTQY
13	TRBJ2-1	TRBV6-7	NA	ASSYAGGVYNEQF
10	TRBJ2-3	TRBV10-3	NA	AISAGLDTQY
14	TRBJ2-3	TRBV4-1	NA	ASSQVLAGATDTQY
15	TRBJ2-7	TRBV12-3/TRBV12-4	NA	ASSPGHTTSGTPQPY
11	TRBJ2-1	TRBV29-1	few	SVTDGPLDEQF
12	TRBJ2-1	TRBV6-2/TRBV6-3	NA	ASRPGLAFGEQF
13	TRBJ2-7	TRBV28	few	ASRPTGEGSYEQY
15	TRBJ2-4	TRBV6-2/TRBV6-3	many	ASSDAGSTGAKNIQY
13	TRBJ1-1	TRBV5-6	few	ASSWFGTGSTEAF
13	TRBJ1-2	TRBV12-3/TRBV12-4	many	ASSPQGALNYGYT
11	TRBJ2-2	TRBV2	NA	ARGSSATGELF
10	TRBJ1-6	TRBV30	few	AWKDGNSPLH
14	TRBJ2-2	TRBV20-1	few	SARDTRTGGGGELF
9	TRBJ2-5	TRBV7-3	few	ASSFYETQY
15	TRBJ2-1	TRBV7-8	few	ASSLFLSQSSYNEQF
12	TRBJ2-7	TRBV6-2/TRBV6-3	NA	ASSLGDFHYEQY
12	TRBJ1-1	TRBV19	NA	ASTPGGMNTEAF
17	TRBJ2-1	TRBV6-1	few	ASRPTPPGLAGSYNEQF
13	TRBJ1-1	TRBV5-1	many	ASSSRGTQDTEAF
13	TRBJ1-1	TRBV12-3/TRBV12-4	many	ASRGPAGMDTEAF
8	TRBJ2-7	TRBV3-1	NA	ARQGGRKY
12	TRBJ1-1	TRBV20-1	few	SARDNRKNTEAF
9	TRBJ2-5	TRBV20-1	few	SARDWAGQY
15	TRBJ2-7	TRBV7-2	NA	ASSLVDGSADSYEQY
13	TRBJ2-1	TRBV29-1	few	SAEREPNSANEQF
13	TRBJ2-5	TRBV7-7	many	ASSLEWRGEETQY
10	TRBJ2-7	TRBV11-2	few	ASSPVTRQQY
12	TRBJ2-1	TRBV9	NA	ASTSKGRGNEQF
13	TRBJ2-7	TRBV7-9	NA	ASSSDGLSSYEQY
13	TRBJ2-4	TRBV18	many	ASSREATFENIQY
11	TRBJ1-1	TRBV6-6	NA	ATTGPVNTEAF
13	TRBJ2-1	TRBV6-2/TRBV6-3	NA	ASRSPGASYNEQF
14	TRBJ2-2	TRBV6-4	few	ASSEFPGPNTGELF
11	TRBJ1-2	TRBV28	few	ASSWRGGYGYT
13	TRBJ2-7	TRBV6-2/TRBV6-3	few	ASSTTSVSSYEQY